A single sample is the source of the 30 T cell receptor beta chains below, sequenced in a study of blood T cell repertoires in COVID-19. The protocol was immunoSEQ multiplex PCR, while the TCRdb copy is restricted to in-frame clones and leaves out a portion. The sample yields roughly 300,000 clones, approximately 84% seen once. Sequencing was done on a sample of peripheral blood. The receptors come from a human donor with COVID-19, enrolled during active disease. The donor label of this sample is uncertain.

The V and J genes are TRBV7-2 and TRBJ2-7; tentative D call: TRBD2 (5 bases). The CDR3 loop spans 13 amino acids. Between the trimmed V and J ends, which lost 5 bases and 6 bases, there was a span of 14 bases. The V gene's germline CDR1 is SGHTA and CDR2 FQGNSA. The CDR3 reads CASSPQSGGEQYF. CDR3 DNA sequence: TGTGCCAGCAGCCCACAGTCTGGAGGCGAGCAGTACTTC.

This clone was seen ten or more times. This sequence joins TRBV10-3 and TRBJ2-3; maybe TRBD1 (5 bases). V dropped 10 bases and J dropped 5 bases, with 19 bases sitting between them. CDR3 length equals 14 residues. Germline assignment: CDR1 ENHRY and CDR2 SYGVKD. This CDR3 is CATVWGQQEDTQYF. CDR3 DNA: TGTGCCACAGTTTGGGGCCAACAGGAAGATACGCAGTATTTT.

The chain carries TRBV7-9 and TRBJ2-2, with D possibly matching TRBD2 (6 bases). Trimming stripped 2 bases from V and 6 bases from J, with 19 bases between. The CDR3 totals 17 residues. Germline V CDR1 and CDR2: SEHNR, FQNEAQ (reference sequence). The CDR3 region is CASSLKLREDPSGELFF. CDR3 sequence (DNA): TGTGCCAGCAGCTTAAAGTTGAGGGAGGACCCCTCCGGGGAGCTGTTTTTT.

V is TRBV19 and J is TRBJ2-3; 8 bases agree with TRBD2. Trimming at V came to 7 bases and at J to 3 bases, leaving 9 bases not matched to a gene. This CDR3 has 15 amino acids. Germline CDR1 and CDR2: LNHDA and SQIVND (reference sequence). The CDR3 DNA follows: TGTGCCAGTACCCTTAGCGGGGTGGGAACAGATACGCAGTATTTT. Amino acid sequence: CASTLSGVGTDTQYF.

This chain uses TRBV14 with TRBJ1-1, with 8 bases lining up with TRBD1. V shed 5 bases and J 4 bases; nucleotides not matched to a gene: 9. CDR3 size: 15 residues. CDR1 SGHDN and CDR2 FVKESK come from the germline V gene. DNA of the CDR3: TGTGCCAGCAGCAAAAGACAGGGGAGAGGCACTGAAGCTTTCTTT. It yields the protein CASSKRQGRGTEAFF. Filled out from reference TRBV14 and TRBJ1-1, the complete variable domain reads EAGVTQFPSHSVIEKGQTVTLRCDPISGHDNLYWYRRVMGKEIKFLLHFVKESKQDESGMPNNRFLAERTGGTYSTLKVQPAELEDSGVYFCASSKRQGRGTEAFFGQGTRLTVV.

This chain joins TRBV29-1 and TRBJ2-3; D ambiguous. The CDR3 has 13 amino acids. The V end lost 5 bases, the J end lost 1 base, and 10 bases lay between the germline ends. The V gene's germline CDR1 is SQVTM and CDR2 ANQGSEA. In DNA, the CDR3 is TGCAGCGTTACTATTCTTGGCACAGATACGCAGTATTTT. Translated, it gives CSVTILGTDTQYF.

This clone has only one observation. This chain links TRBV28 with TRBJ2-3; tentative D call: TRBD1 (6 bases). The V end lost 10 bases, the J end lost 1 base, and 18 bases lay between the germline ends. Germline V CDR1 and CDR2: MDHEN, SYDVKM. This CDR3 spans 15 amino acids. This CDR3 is CAIQLGGAGTDTQYF. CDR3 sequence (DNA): TGTGCCATCCAGTTAGGGGGAGCGGGCACAGATACGCAGTATTTT.

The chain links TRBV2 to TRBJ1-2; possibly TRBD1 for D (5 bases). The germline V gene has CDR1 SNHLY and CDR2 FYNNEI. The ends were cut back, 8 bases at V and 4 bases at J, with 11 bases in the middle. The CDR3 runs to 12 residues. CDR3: CASRDRAYGYTF. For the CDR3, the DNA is TGTGCCAGCCGCGACAGAGCCTATGGCTACACCTTC.

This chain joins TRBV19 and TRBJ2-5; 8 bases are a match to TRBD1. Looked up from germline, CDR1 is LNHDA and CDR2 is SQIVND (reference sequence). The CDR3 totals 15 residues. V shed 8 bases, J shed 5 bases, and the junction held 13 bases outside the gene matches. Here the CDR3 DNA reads TGTGCCAGTCGCGTCGGAACAGGGGGGAGGGAGACCCAGTACTTC. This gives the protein CASRVGTGGRETQYF. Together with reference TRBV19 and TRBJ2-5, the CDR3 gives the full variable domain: DGGITQSPKYLFRKEGQNVTLSCEQNLNHDAMYWYRQDPGQGLRLIYYSQIVNDFQKGDIAEGYSVSREKKESFPLTVTSAQKNPTAFYLCASRVGTGGRETQYFGPGTRLLVL.

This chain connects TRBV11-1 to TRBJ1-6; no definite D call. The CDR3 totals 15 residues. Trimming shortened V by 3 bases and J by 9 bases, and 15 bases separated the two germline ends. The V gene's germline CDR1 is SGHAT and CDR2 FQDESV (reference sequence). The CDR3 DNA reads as TGTGCCAGCAGCTTCTCAGGAGCTCGGGGTTCACCCCTCCACTTT. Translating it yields CASSFSGARGSPLHF.

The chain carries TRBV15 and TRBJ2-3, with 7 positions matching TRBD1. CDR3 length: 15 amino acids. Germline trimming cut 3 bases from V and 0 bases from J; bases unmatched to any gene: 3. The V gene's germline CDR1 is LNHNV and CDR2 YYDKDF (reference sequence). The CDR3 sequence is CATSSNRGSTDTQYF. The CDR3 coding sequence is TGTGCCACCAGCAGTAACAGGGGCAGCACAGATACGCAGTATTTT. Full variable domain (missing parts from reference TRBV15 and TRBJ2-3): DAMVIQNPRYQVTQFGKPVTLSCSQTLNHNVMYWYQQKSSQAPKLLFHYYDKDFNNEADTPDNFQSRRPNTSFCFLDIRSPGLGDTAMYLCATSSNRGSTDTQYFGPGTRLTVL.

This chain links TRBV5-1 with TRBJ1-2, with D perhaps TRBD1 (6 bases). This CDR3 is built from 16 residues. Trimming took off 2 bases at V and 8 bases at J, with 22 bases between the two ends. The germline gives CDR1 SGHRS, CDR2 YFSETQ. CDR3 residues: CASSFTGPKGGGGYTF. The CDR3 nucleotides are TGCGCCAGCAGCTTTACAGGTCCAAAAGGTGGGGGCGGCTACACCTTC.

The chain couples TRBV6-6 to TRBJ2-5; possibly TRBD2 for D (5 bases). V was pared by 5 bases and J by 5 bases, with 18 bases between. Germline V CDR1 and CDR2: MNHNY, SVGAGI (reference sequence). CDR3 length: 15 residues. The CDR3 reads CASSPRLGSRETQYF. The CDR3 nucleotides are TGTGCCAGCAGTCCCCGACTGGGGAGTAGGGAGACCCAGTACTTC.

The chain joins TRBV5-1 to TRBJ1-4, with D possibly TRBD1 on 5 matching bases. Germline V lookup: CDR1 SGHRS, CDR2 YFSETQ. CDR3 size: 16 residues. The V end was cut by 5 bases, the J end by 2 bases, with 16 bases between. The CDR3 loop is CASSHKGLGTNEKLFF. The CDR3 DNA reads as TGCGCCAGCAGTCATAAGGGGCTAGGGACTAATGAAAAACTGTTTTTT.

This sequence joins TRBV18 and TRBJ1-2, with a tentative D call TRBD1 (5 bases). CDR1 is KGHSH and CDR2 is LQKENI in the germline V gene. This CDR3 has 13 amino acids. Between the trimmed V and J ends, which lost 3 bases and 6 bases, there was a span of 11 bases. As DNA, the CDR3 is TGTGCCAGCTCACCTCAGGGTCGGGATGGCTACACCTTC. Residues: CASSPQGRDGYTF.

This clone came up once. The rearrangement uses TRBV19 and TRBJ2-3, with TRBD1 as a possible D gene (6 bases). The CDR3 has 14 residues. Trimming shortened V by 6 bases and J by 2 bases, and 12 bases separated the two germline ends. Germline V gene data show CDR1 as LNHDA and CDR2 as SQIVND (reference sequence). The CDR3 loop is CASRDRINTDTQYF. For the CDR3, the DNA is TGTGCCAGTAGGGACAGAATTAACACAGATACGCAGTATTTT.

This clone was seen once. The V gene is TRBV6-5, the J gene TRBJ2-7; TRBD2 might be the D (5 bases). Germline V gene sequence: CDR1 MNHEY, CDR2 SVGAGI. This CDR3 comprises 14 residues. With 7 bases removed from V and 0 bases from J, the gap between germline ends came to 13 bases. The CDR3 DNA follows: TGTGCCAGCACTGACTCTGGACTCTCCTACGAGCAGTACTTC. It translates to CASTDSGLSYEQYF.

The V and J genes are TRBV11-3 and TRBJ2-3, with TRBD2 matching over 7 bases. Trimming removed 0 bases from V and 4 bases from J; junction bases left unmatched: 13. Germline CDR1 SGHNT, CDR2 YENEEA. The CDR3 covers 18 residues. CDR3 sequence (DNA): TGTGCCAGCAGCTTAGAGGGGAGCCGGGACTACGGATCAGATACGCAGTATTTT. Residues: CASSLEGSRDYGSDTQYF. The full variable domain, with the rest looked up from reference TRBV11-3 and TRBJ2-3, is EAGVVQSPRYKIIEKKQPVAFWCNPISGHNTLYWYLQNLGQGPELLIRYENEEAVDDSQLPKDRFSAERLKGVDSTLKIQPAELGDSAVYLCASSLEGSRDYGSDTQYFGPGTRLTVL.

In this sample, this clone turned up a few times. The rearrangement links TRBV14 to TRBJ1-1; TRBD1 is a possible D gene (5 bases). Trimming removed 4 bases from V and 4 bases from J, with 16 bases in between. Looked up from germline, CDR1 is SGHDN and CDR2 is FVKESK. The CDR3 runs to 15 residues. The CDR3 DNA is TGTGCCAGCAGCCGTGCGGGAACTGGGGGCACTGAAGCTTTCTTT. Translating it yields CASSRAGTGGTEAFF.

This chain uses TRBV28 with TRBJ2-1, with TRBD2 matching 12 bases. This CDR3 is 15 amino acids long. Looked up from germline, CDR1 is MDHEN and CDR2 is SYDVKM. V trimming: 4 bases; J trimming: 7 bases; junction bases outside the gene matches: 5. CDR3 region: CASSSLAGGRNEQFF. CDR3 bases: TGTGCCAGCAGTTCCCTAGCGGGAGGGAGGAATGAGCAGTTCTTC.

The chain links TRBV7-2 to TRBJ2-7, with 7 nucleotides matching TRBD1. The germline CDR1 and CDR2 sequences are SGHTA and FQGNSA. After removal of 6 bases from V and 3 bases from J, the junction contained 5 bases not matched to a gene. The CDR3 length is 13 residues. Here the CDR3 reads CASRRDSNYEQYF. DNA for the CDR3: TGTGCCAGCAGACGGGACAGCAACTACGAGCAGTACTTC.

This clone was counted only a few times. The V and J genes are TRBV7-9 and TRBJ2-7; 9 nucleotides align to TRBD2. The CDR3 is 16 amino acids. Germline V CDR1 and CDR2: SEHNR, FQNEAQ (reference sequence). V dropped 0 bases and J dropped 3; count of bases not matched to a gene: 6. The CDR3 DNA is TGTGCCAGCAGCTTAGCTTTGGTAGCGGGGGACTACGAGCAGTACTTC. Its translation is CASSLALVAGDYEQYF.

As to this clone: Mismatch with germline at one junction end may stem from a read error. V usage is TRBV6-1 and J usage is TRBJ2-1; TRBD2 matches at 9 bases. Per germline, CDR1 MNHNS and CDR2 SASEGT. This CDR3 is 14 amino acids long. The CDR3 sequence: CASREAGGWDEQFF. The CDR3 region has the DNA TGTGCCAGCAGGGAAGCGGGAGGATGGGATGAGCAGTTCTTC.

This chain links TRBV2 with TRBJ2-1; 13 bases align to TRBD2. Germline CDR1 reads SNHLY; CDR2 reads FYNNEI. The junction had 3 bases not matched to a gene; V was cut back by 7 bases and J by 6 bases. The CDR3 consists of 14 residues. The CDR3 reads CASTGTSGANEQFF. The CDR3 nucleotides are TGTGCCAGCACCGGGACTAGCGGGGCCAATGAGCAGTTCTTC.

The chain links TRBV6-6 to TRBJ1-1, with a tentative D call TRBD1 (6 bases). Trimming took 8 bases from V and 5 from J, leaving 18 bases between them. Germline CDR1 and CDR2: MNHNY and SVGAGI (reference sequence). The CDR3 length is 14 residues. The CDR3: CASGADRRWTEAFF. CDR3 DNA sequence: TGTGCCAGCGGAGCCGACAGGAGGTGGACTGAAGCTTTCTTT.

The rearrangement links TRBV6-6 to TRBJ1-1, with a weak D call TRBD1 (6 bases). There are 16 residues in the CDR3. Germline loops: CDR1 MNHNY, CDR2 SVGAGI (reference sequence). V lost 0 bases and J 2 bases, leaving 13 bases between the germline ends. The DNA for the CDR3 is TGTGCCAGCAGTTACTCGGGGGACACGAAAAACACTGAAGCTTTCTTT. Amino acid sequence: CASSYSGDTKNTEAFF.

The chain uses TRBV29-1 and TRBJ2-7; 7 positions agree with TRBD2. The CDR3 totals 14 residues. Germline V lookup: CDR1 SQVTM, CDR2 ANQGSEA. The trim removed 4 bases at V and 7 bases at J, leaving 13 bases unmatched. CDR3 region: CSVVSTAGVGEQYF. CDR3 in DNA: TGCAGCGTTGTCAGTACGGCGGGAGTGGGTGAGCAGTACTTC.

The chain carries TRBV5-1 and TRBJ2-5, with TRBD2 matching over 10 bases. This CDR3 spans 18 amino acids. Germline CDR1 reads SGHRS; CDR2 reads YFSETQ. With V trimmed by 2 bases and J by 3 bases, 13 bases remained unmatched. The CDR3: CASSLNGGLSGRKETQYF. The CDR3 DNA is TGCGCCAGCAGCTTAAACGGGGGTCTTAGCGGGAGGAAAGAGACCCAGTACTTC.

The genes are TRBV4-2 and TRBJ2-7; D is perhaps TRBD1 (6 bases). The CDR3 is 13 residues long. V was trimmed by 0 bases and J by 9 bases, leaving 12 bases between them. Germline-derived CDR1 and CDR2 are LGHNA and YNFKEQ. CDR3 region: CASSQDGPGVQYF. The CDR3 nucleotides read TGTGCCAGCAGCCAAGATGGCCCAGGGGTGCAGTACTTC.

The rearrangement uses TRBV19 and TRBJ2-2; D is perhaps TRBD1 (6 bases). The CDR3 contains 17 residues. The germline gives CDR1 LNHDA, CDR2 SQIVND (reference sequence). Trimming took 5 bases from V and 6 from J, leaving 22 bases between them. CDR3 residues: CASSPPRAGVGPGELFF. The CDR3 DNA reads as TGTGCCAGTAGTCCTCCCCGGGCAGGGGTCGGTCCCGGGGAGCTGTTTTTT.